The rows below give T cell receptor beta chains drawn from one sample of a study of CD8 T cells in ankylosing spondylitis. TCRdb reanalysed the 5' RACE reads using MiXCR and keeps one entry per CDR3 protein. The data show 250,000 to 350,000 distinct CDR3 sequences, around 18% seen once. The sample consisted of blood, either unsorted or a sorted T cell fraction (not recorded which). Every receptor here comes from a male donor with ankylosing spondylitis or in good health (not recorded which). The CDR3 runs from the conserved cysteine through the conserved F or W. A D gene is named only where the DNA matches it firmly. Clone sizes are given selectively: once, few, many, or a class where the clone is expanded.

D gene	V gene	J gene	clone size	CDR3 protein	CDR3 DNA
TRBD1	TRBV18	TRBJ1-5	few	CASSPGTGGPDSNQPQHF	TGTGCCAGCTCACCGGGGACAGGGGGACCTGATAGCAATCAGCCCCAGCATTTT
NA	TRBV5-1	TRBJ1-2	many	CASSLALGGDGYTF	TGCGCCAGCAGCTTGGCTTTAGGCGGAGATGGCTACACCTTC
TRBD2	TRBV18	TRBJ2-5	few	CASSPSIAGPQETQYF	TGTGCCAGCTCACCTAGCATAGCGGGACCTCAAGAGACCCAGTACTTC
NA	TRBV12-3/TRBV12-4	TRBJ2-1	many	CASSLASNEQFF	TGTGCCAGCAGTTTAGCTAGCAATGAGCAGTTCTTC
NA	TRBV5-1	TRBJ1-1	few	CASSPLANTEAFF	TGCGCCAGCAGCCCCTTGGCGAACACTGAAGCTTTCTTT
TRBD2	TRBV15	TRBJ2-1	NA	CATSVGVSGDHNEQFF	TGTGCCACCAGCGTGGGTGTGAGCGGGGACCACAATGAGCAGTTCTTC
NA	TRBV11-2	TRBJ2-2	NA	CASSLSAGGATGELFF	TGTGCCAGCAGCTTATCAGCAGGGGGGGCTACCGGGGAGCTGTTTTTT
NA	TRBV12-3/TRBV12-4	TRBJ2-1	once	CASSPGAAYNEQFF	TGTGCCAGCAGTCCCGGGGCGGCCTACAATGAGCAGTTCTTC
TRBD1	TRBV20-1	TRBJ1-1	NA	CSARPQQGLNTEAFF	TGCAGTGCTAGACCACAACAGGGGCTGAACACTGAAGCTTTCTTT
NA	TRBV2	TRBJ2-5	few	CASSGLGETQYF	TGTGCCAGCAGTGGTCTGGGGGAGACCCAGTACTTC
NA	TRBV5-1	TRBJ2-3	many	CASSLAGASTDTQYF	TGCGCCAGCAGCTTGGCGGGAGCTAGCACAGATACGCAGTATTTT
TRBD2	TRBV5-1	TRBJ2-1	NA	CASNLAAGGYNEQFF	TGCGCCAGCAACTTAGCAGCGGGAGGGTACAATGAGCAGTTCTTC
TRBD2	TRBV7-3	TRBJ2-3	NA	CASSHPSRGGNNTDTQYF	TGTGCCAGCAGCCACCCCTCGCGGGGGGGGAACAACACAGATACGCAGTATTTT
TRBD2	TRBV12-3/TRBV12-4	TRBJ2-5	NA	CASSFSAGVETQYF	TGTGCCAGCAGTTTCTCAGCGGGAGTAGAGACCCAGTACTTC
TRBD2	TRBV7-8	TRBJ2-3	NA	CASSSFRAGVADTQYF	TGTGCCAGCAGCTCCTTCCGGGCGGGAGTAGCAGATACGCAGTATTTT
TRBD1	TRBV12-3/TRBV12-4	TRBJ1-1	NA	CASSGTGVTEAFF	TGTGCCAGCAGTGGAACAGGGGTAACTGAAGCTTTCTTT
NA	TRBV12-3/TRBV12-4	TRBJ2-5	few	CASSFGTSRAIETQYF	TGTGCCAGCAGTTTTGGGACTTCGCGGGCAATAGAGACCCAGTACTTC
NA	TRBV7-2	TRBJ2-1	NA	CASSLPSVSEQFF	TGTGCCAGCAGCTTACCTAGCGTCTCTGAGCAGTTCTTC
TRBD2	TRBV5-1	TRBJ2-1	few	CASSLVASGGYNEQFF	TGCGCCAGCAGCTTGGTCGCTAGCGGGGGATACAATGAGCAGTTCTTC
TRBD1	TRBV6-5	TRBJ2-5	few	CASSYSIGTGGVQTQYF	TGTGCCAGCAGTTACTCTATCGGGACAGGGGGCGTACAGACCCAGTACTTC
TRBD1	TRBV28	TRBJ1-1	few	CASSPPPRQGEAFF	TGTGCCAGCAGCCCACCCCCGAGACAGGGTGAAGCTTTCTTT
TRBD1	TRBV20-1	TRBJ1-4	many	CSAKRGRDEKLFF	TGCAGTGCTAAGAGGGGGCGGGATGAAAAACTGTTTTTT
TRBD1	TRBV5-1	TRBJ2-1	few	CASSSGTGISYNEQFF	TGCGCCAGCAGCTCCGGGACAGGGATCTCCTACAATGAGCAGTTCTTC
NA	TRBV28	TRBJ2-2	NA	CASSSGVSTGELFF	TGTGCCAGCAGTTCGGGGGTCAGCACCGGGGAGCTGTTTTTT
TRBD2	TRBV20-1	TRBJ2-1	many	CSAPSGARQFF	TGCAGTGCACCAAGCGGGGCTAGGCAGTTCTTC
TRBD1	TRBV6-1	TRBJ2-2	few	CASLTGKDTGELFF	TGTGCCAGCCTGACAGGGAAAGACACCGGGGAGCTGTTTTTT
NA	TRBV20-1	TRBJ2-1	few	CSAWGVSNEQFF	TGCAGCGCGTGGGGGGTTAGCAATGAGCAGTTCTTC
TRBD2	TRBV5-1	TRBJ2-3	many	CASITRPRTSGSVDTQYF	TGCGCCAGCATCACGCGTCCCCGGACTAGCGGGAGTGTAGATACGCAGTATTTT
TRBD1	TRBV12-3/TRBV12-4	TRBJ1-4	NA	CTFSPGQGQPGTNEKLFF	TGTACCTTCAGCCCGGGACAGGGGCAACCGGGAACTAATGAAAAACTGTTTTTT
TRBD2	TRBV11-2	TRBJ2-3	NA	CASSSSGGLRYADTQYF	TGTGCCAGCAGCTCCAGCGGGGGGCTTCGTTACGCAGATACGCAGTATTTT
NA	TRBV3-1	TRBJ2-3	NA	CASGGSTDTQYF	TGTGCCAGCGGAGGGAGCACAGATACGCAGTATTTT
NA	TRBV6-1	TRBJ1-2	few	CASSLSQAPYGYTF	TGTGCCAGCAGTCTTTCACAGGCCCCCTATGGCTACACCTTC
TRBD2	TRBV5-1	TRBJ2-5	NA	CASSSGTSGNQETQYF	TGCGCCAGCAGCTCCGGGACTAGCGGAAACCAAGAGACCCAGTACTTC
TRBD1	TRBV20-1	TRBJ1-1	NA	CSARDRAPDTEAFF	TGCAGTGCTAGGGACAGGGCACCGGACACTGAAGCTTTCTTT
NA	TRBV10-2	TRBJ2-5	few	CASSVDSKETQYF	TGCGCCAGCAGTGTGGACTCCAAGGAGACCCAGTACTTC
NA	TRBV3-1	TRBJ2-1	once	CASSQVGGRNYNEQFF	TGTGCCAGCAGCCAAGTTGGGGGACGAAACTACAATGAGCAGTTCTTC
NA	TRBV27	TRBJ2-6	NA	CASSSALPGANVLTF	TGTGCCAGCAGTTCCGCCCTACCTGGGGCCAACGTCCTGACTTTC